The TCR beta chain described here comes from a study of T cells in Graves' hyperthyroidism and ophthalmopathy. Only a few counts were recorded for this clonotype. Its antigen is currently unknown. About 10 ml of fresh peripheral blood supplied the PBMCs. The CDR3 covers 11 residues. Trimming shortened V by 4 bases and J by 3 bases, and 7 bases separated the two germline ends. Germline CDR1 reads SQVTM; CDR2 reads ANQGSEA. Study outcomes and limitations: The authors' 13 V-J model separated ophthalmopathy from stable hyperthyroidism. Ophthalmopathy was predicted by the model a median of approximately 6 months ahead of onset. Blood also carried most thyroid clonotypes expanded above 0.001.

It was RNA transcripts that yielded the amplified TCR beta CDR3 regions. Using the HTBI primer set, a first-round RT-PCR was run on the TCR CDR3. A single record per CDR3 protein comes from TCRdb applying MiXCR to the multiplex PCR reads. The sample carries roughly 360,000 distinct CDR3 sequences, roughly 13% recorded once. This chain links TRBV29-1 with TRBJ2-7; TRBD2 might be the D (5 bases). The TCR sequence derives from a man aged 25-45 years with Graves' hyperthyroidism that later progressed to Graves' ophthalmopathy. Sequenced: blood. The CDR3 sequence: CSVGRDYEQYF. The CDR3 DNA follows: TGCAGCGTTGGCCGGGACTACGAGCAGTACTTC.